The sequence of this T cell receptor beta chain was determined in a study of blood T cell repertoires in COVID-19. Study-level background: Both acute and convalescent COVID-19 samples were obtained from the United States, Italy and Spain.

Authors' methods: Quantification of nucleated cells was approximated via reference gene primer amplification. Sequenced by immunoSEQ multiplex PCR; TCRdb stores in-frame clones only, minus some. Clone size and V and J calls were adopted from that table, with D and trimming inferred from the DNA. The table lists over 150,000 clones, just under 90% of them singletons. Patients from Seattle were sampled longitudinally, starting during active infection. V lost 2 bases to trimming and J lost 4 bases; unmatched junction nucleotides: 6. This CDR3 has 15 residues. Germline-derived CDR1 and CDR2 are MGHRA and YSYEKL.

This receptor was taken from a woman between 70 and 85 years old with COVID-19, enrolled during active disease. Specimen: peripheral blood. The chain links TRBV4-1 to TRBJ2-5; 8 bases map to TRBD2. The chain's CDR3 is CASSQHSRGGETQYF. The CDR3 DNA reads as TGCGCCAGCAGCCAACACTCACGGGGGGGAGAGACCCAGTACTTC.